This section outlines one T cell receptor (beta chain) sequence together with its context. This clonotype was picked up a small number of times. This clone's antigen is unknown. Per-nucleotide qualities are absent, and no much larger clonotype sits a single base away. The data were obtained in a study of tumor-infiltrating lymphocytes in primary liver carcinoma (dated by TCRdb to between 2016 and 2019). In the study overall: Of the five patients (three men and two women, aged 30 to 69 years), four had hepatocellular carcinoma and one had combined HCC and intrahepatic cholangiocarcinoma. The five patients had tumors of stage T1-T3 N0M0, with maximum diameters ranging from roughly 4.2 to 11 cm. Roughly 3.65 to 8 million productive TCRbeta reads were obtained per sample, and no significant difference in read depth was found between tissue types. Across five regions of each liver tumor, along with adjacent normal tissue and blood, the study brought together TCRbeta repertoire sequencing, expression microarrays and whole-exome sequencing. A total of 35 specimens from 5 patients, comprising around 25 tumor regions, 5 adjacent noncancerous liver tissues and 5 peripheral blood samples, were covered by TCRbeta repertoire sequencing. Agilent mRNA microarray profiling was performed on the roughly 25 tumor region samples to relate TCRbeta repertoire diversity to the local molecular phenotype. Reproducibility between technical replicate repertoires was high, with correlation coefficients above 0.95 and mean shared-clone rates approximately 0.91.

What the authors observed across the whole study: Only a few patients were included in the study, and the authors note that the findings should be validated in a larger study. Consistent with antigen-driven expansion, pairs of tumor regions showed higher repertoire overlap (mean roughly 36%) than either tumor-adjacent pairs (approximately 17%) or tumor-blood pairs (about 15%). Only about 7.5-25% of top clones were present in all five regions of a tumor, suggesting spatial heterogeneity of tumor-infiltrating T cells. Bulk unsorted samples precluded comparing CD4+ and CD8+ T cell repertoires. Only the TCR beta chain was sequenced, which likely underestimates true repertoire diversity because unpaired alpha chains were not captured. The top 250 clones accounted for a significantly greater share of the repertoire in tumors than in blood (p = 0.039).

A constant-region primer and ProtoScript II reverse transcriptase were used to reverse-transcribe TCRbeta-specific cDNA from about 530 ng total RNA. TCRbeta libraries were built with three nested multiplex PCR rounds, a slightly modified ARM-PCR procedure. The first two PCR rounds used multiplex TRBV1-TRBV30 forward primers with a Cbeta reverse primer, each for 10 to 11 cycles. Sample barcodes and Illumina adapters were attached in a final 25-cycle PCR using Deep VentR polymerase. Before sequencing, amplicons between 200 and 500 bp were purified from gel using a QIAquick gel extraction kit. An Illumina HiSeq 2500 was used to sequence the TCRbeta amplicons with 250-bp paired-end reads. The original methods were these. Trimmomatic v0.33 was used to quality-trim the reads, and FLASH v1.2.11 was used to merge paired reads so that full CDR3 sequences could be recovered. V, D and J germline segments were assigned to the rearranged TCRbeta sequences using MiGEC v1.2.1b. Clonotype statistics, along with Shannon-Wiener diversity indices, were calculated using VDJtools v1.0.0. To cut down on sampling bias, every analysis after diversity analysis relied on just the 250 most abundant clonotypes from each sample. TCRdb handled the public reads itself, with Q25 trimming in fastp and clone calling in MiXCR, and kept productive beta chains. When rows share a CDR3 protein, they turn into one entry using the most common DNA and genes. The V and J calls were not made by the authors but by TCRdb's processing. The sample table lists about 22,000 distinct CDR3 sequences, around 82% of them with a count of one. In total, the top ten clones hold about a third of the sample.

Total RNA and DNA were co-extracted without cell sorting from roughly 20-30 mg of bulk tissue using the AllPrep DNA/RNA mini kit. Surgical resection was performed in China between November 2015 and early 2016 on four or five patients with histopathologically diagnosed primary liver carcinoma. Chronic HBV infection was present in the patients, and the patients were treatment-naive at sampling. Five spatially separated regions were sampled from each tumor: the superior, inferior, left-lateral and right-lateral poles, plus the tumor centre. Histology showed that every tumor sample contained more than 80% viable tumor cells. Pieces of fresh tumor and adjacent tissue were cut in half, with one half kept in RNAlater at -80 degrees C and the other half sent for histology. From the germline V gene, CDR1 is SQVTM and CDR2 is ANQGSEA. The cysteine opens and the phenylalanine closes a CDR3 of 17 amino acids. Only the CDR3 portion is preserved as DNA: 51 bases, with reading frame beginning at the first base.

The specimen was liver tumor tissue from sampling region 2. What this sample's cell subset or site label stands for: tumor region T2, inferior pole. The V and J segments used are TRBV29-1 and TRBJ2-3, with a weak D call of TRBD2 (9 bases match). The sequence came from a woman in her 30s with primary liver carcinoma and hepatitis B virus infection. The sequence in DNA is TGCACCCGACAGGGGTCGGCTAGCGGGACCCTCACAGATACGCAGTATTTT. Its coded protein is CTRQGSASGTLTDTQYF.